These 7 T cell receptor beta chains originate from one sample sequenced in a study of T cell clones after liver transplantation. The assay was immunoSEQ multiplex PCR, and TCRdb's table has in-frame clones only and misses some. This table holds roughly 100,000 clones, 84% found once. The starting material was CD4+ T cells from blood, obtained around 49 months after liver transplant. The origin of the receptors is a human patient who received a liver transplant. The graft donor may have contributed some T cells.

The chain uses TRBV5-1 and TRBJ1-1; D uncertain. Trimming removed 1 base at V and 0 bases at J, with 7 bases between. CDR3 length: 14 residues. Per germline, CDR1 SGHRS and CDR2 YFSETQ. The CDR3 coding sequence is TGCGCCAGCAGCTTGTACGCGATGAACACTGAAGCTTTCTTT. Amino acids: CASSLYAMNTEAFF.

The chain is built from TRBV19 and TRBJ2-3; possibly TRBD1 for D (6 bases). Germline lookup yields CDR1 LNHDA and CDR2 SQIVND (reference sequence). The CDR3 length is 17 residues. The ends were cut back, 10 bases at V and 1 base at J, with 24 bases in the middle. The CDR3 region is CATTLLGGDTRTDTQYF. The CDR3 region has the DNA TGTGCCACCACGCTCCTAGGTGGGGACACCCGCACAGATACGCAGTATTTT.

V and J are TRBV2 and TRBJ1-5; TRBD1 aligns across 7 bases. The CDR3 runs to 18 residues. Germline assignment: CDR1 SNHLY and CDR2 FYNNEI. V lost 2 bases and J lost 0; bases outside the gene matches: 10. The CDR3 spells CASSEHRGTAYSNQPQHF. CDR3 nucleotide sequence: TGTGCCAGCAGTGAACACCGCGGGACAGCCTATAGCAATCAGCCCCAGCATTTT.

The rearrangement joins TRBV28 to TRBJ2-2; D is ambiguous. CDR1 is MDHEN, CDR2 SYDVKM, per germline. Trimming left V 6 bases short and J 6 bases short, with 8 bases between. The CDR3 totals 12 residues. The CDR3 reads CASSVRAGELFF. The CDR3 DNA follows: TGTGCCAGCAGCGTACGAGCCGGGGAGCTGTTTTTT.

The CDR3 is CASQYSYNEQFF. The CDR3 DNA reads TGTGCCAGTCAATACTCCTACAATGAGCAGTTCTTC. The chain combines TRBV6-1 with TRBJ2-1; D unclear. The CDR3 extends over 12 amino acids. The germline V and J ends were trimmed by 9 bases and 0 bases, with 6 bases remaining between them. Germline V gene sequence: CDR1 MNHNS, CDR2 SASEGT.

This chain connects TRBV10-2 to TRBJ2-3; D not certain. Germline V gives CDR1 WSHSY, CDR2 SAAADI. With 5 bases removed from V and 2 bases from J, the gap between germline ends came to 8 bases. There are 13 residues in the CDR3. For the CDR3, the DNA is TGCGCCAGCAGTACACTGTACACAGATACGCAGTATTTT. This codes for CASSTLYTDTQYF.

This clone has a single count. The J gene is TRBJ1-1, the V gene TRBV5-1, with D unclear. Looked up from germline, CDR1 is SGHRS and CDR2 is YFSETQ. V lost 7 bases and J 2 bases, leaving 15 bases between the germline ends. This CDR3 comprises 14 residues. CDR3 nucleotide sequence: TGCGCCAGCCACCAGCGAACGGGTAACACTGAAGCTTTCTTT. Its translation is CASHQRTGNTEAFF.